This T cell receptor (beta chain) was recovered during a study of cytomegalovirus exposure and HLA in healthy donors. General study results and limits: Later analysis suggested links between common viral pathogens and several top significant clusters. Many donors carried some public TCRs, although rarity characterized most TCR sequences. A missense DCLRE1C variant was associated with V- and J-gene trimming of TCR beta chains in a later analysis, and an independent cohort replicated the association.

Turning to this clone: Antigen specificity is unknown.

This CDR3 has 19 residues. Germline loops: CDR1 SGHAT, CDR2 FQNNGV. Trimming cost V 4 bases and J 12 bases, with 34 bases left between them. PCR primers comprised 60 Vbeta and 13 Jbeta primers. Sequenced by immunoSEQ multiplex PCR; TCRdb stores in-frame clones only, minus some. The repertoire consists of more than 200,000 clones, with roughly 84% occurring once and the leading ten covering just over 1.4%. The TCR comes from a girl aged 5 to 17 in good health and CMV-seronegative. This chain joins TRBV11-2 and TRBJ2-1, with D maybe TRBD2 (6 bases). Sequencing used PBMCs. The CDR3 coding sequence is TGTGCCAGCAGCTCGGGCCGTGGAGGCGGGCAAATTGGGGGGAAGACGCAGTTCTTC. Amino acid sequence: CASSSGRGGGQIGGKTQFF.